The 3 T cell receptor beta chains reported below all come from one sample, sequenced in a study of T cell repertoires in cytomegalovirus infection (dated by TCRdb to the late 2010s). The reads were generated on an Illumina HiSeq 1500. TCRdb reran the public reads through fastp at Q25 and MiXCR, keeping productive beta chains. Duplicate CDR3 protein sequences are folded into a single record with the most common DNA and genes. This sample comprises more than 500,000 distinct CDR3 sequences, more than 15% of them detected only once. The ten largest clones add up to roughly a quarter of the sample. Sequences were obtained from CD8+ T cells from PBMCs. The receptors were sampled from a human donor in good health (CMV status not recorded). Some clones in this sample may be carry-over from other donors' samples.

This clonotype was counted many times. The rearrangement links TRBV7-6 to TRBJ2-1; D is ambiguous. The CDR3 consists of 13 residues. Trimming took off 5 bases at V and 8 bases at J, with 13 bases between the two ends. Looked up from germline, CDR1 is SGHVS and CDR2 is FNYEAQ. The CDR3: CASSPRRVDEQFF. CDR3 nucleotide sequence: TGTGCCAGCAGCCCCAGAAGAGTCGATGAGCAGTTCTTC.

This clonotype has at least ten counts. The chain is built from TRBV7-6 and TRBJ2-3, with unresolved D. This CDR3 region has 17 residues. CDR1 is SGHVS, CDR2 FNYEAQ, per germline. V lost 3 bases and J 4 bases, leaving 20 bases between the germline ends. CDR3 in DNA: TGTGCCAGCAGCTTTGGGGTTGACGGCGAAGAACCAGATACGCAGTATTTT. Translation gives CASSFGVDGEEPDTQYF. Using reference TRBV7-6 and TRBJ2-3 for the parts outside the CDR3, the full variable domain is GAGVSQSPRYKVTKRGQDVALRCDPISGHVSLYWYRQALGQGPEFLTYFNYEAQQDKSGLPNDRFSAERPEGSISTLTIQRTEQRDSAMYRCASSFGVDGEEPDTQYFGPGTRLTVL.

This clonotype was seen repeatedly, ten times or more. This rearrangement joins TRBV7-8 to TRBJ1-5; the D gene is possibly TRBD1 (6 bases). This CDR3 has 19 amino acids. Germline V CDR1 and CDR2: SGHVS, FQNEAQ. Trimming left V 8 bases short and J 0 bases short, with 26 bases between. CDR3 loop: CASDGAEGSQGYSNQPQHF. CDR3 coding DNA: TGTGCCAGCGATGGCGCAGAGGGATCCCAGGGGTATAGCAATCAGCCCCAGCATTTT.